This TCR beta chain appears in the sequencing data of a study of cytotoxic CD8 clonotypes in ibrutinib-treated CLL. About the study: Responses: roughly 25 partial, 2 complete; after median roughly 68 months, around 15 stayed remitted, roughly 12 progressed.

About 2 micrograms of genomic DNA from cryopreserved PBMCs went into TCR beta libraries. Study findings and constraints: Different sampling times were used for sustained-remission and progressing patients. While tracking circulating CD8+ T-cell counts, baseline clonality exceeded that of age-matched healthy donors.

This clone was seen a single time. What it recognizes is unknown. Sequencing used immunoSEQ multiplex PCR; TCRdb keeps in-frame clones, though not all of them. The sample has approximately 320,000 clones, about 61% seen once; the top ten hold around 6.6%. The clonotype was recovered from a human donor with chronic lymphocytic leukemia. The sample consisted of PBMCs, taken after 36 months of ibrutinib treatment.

The CDR3 DNA is TGTGCCAGCAGTTACCACAGGGACTCCTACGAGCAGTACTTC. The encoded protein is CASSYHRDSYEQYF. The J gene is TRBJ2-7, the V gene TRBV6-5; D may be TRBD1 (6 bases). This CDR3 has 14 amino acids. CDR1 and CDR2 (germline): MNHEY, SVGAGI. V gave up 2 bases and J gave up 0 bases, with 8 bases separating them.